This TCR beta chain was profiled in a study of T cell repertoires in cytomegalovirus infection. Many counts were recorded for this clonotype. Its antigen is not known. The germline V and J ends were trimmed by 3 bases and 2 bases, with 20 bases remaining between them. In germline, CDR1 is DFQATT, CDR2 SNEGSKA (reference sequence). The CDR3 length is 17 residues. One entry per CDR3 protein, called by TCRdb with MiXCR from the reads. Seen here are around 78,000 distinct CDR3 sequences, around 40% observed once, and the top ten hold over 85%. The sample in question was CD8+ T cells from cultured PBMCs, obtained from culture after CMV antigen stimulation. The clonotype was recovered from a human donor in good health (CMV status not recorded). Some clones in this sample may be carry-over from other donors' samples. J is TRBJ1-5 and V is TRBV20-1; weak D call: TRBD1 (6 bases). CDR3 DNA sequence: TGCAGTGCTAGCGCCACGGACAGACTTATGGGCAATCAGCCCCAGCATTTT. Amino acids: CSASATDRLMGNQPQHF.